These 8 T cell receptor beta chains were sequenced from one sample in a study of monozygotic twins with inflammatory bowel disease. Using the 5' RACE reads, TCRdb records one entry per CDR3 protein without DNA. Here the sample table reports approximately 200,000 distinct CDR3 sequences. The sequenced sample was blood. These receptors came from a human donor with ulcerative colitis or Crohn's disease, or a healthy co-twin of an affected twin (not recorded which).

The chain has TRBV6-1 and TRBJ2-5; TCRdb's D gene call, TRBD1, goes unchecked for lack of DNA. This CDR3 spans 15 amino acids. Germline CDR1 MNHNS, CDR2 SASEGT. The CDR3 is CASSLGTASQETQYF.

V usage is TRBV19 and J usage is TRBJ2-1; the TRBD1 assignment by TCRdb is unverifiable without DNA. Germline CDR1 reads LNHDA; CDR2 reads SQIVND (reference sequence). This CDR3 region has 14 residues. CDR3 protein: CASSASDRGYEQFF.

V and J are TRBV18 and TRBJ1-1. Germline CDR1 KGHSH, CDR2 LQKENI. The CDR3 spans 15 residues. This chain's CDR3 is CASSPQGASGTEAFF.

The chain uses TRBV2 and TRBJ1-5. Germline V gives CDR1 SNHLY, CDR2 FYNNEI. The CDR3 extends over 14 amino acids. This CDR3 reads CASNWGGGNQPQHF.

The chain's CDR3 is CASSGLAGFYEQYF. This chain uses TRBV2 with TRBJ2-7; the TCRdb call, TRBD2, lacks DNA for checking. Germline loops: CDR1 SNHLY, CDR2 FYNNEI. The CDR3 is 14 residues long.

J is TRBJ1-1 and V is TRBV29-1; no DNA is available, so the TRBD1 call from TCRdb remains unchecked. The CDR3 loop spans 15 amino acids. Germline CDR1 is SQVTM and CDR2 is ANQGSEA. The CDR3 protein is CSVYGQGGGGTEAFF.

The rearrangement links TRBV6-1 to TRBJ1-1. The CDR3 covers 16 residues. Germline V gene sequence: CDR1 MNHNS, CDR2 SASEGT. CDR3 region: CASSRTVWVMNTEAFF.

This chain connects TRBV7-2 to TRBJ2-1. Germline V CDR1 and CDR2: SGHTA, FQGNSA. The CDR3 is 15 amino acids. CDR3 residues: CASSPDRGSYNEQFF.